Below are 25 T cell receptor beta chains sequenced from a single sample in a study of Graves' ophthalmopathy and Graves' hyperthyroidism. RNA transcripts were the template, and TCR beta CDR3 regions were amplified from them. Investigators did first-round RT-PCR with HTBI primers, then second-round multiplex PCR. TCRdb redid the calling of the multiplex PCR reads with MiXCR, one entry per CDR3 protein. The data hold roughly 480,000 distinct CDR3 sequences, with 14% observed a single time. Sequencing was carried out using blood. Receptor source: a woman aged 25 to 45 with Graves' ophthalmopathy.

The CDR3 protein is CSAPQGWLRGEFYGYTF. CDR3 in DNA: TGCAGTGCCCCCCAGGGATGGCTACGGGGGGAGTTCTATGGCTACACCTTC. This chain joins TRBV20-1 and TRBJ1-2; D may be TRBD1 (5 bases). The CDR3 contains 17 residues. The germline gives CDR1 DFQATT, CDR2 SNEGSKA (reference sequence). Trimming removed 6 bases at V and 4 bases at J, with 27 bases between.

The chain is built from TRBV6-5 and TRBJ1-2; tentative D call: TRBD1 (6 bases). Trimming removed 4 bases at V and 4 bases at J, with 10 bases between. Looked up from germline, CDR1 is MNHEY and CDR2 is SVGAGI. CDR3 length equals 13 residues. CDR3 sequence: CASSSGDLYGYTF. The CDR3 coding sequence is TGTGCCAGCAGTTCAGGGGATCTCTATGGCTACACCTTC.

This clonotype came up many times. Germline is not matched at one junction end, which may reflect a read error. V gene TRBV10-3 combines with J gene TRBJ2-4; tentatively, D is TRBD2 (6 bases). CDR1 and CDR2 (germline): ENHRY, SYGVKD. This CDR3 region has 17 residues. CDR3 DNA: TGTGCCATCAGTGAGTCATGGATCGGCGGGATCTTGAACATTAAGTACTTC. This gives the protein CAISESWIGGILNIKYF.

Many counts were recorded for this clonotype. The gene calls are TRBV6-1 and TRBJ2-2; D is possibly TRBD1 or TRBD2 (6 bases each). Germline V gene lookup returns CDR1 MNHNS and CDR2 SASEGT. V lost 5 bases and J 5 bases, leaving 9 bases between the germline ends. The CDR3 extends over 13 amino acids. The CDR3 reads CASSRGETGELFF. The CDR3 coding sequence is TGTGCCAGCAGTAGGGGGGAGACCGGGGAGCTGTTTTTT.

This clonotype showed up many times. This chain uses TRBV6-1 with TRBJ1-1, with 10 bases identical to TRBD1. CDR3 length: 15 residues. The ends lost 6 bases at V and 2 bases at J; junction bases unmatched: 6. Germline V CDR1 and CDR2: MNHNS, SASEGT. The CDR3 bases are TGTGCCAGCAGCCGGGACAGGGGCAGTAACACTGAAGCTTTCTTT. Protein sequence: CASSRDRGSNTEAFF.

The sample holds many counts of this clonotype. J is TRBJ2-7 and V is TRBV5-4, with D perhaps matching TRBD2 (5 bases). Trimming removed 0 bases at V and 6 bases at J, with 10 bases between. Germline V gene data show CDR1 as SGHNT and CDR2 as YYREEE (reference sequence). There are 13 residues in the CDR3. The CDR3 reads CASSLAGESEQYF. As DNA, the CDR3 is TGTGCCAGCAGCTTGGCCGGGGAAAGCGAGCAGTACTTC.

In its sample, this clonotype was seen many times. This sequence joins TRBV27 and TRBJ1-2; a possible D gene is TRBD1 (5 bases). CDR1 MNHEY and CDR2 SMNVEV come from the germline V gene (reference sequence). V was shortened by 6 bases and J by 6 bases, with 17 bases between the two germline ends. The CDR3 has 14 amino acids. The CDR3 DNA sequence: TGTGCCAGCAGCCATGCAGGGACTCTCCATGGCTACACCTTC. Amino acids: CASSHAGTLHGYTF.

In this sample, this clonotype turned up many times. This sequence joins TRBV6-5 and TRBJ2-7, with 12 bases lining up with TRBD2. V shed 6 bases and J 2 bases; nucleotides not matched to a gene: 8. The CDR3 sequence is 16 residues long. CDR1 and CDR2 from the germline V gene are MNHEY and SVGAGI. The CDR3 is CASRRLAGALTYEQYF. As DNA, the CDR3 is TGTGCCAGCAGGCGACTAGCGGGGGCCCTCACCTACGAGCAGTACTTC.

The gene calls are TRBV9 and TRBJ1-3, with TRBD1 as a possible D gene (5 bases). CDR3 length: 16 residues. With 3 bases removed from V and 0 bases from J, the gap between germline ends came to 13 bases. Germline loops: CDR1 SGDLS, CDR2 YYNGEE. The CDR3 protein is CASSAIPQGSGNTIYF. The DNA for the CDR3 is TGTGCCAGCAGCGCTATCCCCCAGGGCTCTGGAAACACCATATATTTT.

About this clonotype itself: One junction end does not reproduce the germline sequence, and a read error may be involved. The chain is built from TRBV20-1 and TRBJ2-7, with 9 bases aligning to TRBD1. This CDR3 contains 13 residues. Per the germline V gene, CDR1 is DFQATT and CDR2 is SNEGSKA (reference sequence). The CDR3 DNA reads TGCAGTGCCCCGGGACAGGGATCCTACGAGCAGGACTTC. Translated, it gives CSAPGQGSYEQDF.

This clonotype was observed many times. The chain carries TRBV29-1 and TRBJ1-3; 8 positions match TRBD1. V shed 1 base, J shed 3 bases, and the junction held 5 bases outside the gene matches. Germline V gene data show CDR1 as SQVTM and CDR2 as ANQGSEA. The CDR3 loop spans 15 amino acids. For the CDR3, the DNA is TGCAGCGTTGAAGCCAGGGGGCCAAATGGAAACACCATATATTTT. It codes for CSVEARGPNGNTIYF.

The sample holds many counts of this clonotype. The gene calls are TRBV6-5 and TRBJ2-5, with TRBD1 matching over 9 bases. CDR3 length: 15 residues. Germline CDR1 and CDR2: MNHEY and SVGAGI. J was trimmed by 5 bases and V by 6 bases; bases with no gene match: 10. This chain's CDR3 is CASRYLQGAWETQYF. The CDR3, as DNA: TGTGCCAGCAGATACCTACAGGGGGCTTGGGAGACCCAGTACTTC.

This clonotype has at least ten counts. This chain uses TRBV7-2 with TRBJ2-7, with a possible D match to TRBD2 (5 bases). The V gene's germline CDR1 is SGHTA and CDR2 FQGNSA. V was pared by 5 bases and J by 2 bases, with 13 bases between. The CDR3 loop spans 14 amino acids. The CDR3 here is CASSLLGVTYEQYF. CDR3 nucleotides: TGTGCCAGCAGCCTTTTGGGAGTGACCTACGAGCAGTACTTC.

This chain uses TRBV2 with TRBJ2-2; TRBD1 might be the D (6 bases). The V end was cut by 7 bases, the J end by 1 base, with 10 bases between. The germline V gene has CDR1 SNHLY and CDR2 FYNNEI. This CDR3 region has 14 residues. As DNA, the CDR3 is TGTGCCAGCAACGGACAGCTGAACACCGGGGAGCTGTTTTTT. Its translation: CASNGQLNTGELFF.

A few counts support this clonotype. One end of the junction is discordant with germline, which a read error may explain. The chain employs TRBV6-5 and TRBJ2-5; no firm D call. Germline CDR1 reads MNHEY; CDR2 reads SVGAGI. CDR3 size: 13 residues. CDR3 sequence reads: CASSYSQQETKYF. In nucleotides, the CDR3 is TGTGCCAGCAGTTACAGCCAGCAAGAGACCAAGTACTTC.

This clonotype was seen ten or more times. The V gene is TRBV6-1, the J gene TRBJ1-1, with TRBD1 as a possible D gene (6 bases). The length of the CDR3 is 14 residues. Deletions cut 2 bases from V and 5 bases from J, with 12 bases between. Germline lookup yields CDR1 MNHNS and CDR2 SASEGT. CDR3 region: CASSEIGGETEAFF. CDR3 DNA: TGTGCCAGCAGTGAAATTGGGGGCGAGACTGAAGCTTTCTTT.

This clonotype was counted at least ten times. Here the CDR3 reads CSARDGSRRDEQYF. CDR3 DNA: TGCAGTGCTAGAGATGGTAGTCGGAGGGACGAGCAGTACTTC. The chain carries TRBV20-1 and TRBJ2-7; the D gene is possibly TRBD2 (6 bases). The CDR3 is 14 residues long. The germline CDR1 and CDR2 sequences are DFQATT and SNEGSKA (reference sequence). Trimming cost V 0 bases and J 5 bases, with 14 bases left between them.

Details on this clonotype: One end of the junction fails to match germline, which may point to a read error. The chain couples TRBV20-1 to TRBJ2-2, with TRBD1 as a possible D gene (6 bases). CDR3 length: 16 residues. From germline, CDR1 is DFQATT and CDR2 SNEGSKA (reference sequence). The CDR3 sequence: CSARQGTQGNTGELSF. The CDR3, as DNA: TGCAGTGCTAGACAGGGGACACAAGGGAACACCGGGGAGCTGTCTTTT.

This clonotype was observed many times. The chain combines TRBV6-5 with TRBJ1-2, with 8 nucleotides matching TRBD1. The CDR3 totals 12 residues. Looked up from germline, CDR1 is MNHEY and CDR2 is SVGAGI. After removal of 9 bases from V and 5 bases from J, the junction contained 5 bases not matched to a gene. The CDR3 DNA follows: TGTGCCAGTGTGGACAGGGCGTATGGCTACACCTTC. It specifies CASVDRAYGYTF.

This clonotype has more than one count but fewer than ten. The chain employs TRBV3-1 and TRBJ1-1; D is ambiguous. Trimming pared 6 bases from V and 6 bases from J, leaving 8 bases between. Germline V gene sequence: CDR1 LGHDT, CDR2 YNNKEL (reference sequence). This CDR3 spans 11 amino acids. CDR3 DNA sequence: TGTGCCAGCAGATCCCGGGCTGAAGCTTTCTTT. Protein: CASRSRAEAFF. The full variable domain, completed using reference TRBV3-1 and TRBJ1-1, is DTAVSQTPKYLVTQMGNDKSIKCEQNLGHDTMYWYKQDSKKFLKIMFSYNNKELIINETVPNRFSPKSPDKAHLNLHINSLELGDSAVYFCASRSRAEAFFGQGTRLTVV.

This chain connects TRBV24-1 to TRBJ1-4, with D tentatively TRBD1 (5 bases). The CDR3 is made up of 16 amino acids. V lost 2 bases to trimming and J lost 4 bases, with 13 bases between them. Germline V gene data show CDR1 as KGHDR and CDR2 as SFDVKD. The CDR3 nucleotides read TGTGCCACCAGTGATTGGGGGAGGGTCCTTAATGAAAAACTGTTTTTT. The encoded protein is CATSDWGRVLNEKLFF.

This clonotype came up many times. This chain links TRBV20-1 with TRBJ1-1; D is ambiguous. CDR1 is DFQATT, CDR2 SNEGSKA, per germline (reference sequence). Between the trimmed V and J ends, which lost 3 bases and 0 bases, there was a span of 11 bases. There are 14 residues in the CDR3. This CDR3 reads CSASVAGLNTEAFF. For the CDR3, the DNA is TGCAGTGCTAGCGTAGCCGGCCTGAACACTGAAGCTTTCTTT.

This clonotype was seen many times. This chain's CDR3 is CASTKGRFQETQYF. DNA of the CDR3: TGTGCCAGCACCAAGGGACGCTTTCAAGAGACCCAGTACTTC. The gene calls are TRBV12-3 or TRBV12-4 and TRBJ2-5; either TRBD1 or TRBD2 may supply D (5 bases each). The V end was cut by 7 bases, the J end by 2 bases, with 14 bases between. CDR3 length: 14 amino acids.

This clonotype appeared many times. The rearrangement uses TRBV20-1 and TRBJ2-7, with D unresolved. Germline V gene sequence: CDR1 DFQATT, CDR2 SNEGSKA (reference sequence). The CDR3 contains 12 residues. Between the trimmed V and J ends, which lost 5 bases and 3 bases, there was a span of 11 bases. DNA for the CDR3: TGCAGTGCTTCCGGGTCCAGCTACGAGCAGTACTTC. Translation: CSASGSSYEQYF.

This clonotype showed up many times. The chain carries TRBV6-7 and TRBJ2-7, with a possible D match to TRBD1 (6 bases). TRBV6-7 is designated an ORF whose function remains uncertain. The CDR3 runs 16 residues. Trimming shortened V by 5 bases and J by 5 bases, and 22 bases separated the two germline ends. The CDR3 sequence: CASSRNDGTHPDEQYF. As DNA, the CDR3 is TGTGCCAGCAGTAGAAACGACGGGACACACCCGGACGAGCAGTACTTC.